Following are 18 T cell receptor beta chains from one sample sequenced in a study of blood T cell repertoires in COVID-19. Profiling relied on immunoSEQ multiplex PCR, and the TCRdb table lists in-frame clones only, not all of them. The table includes approximately 200,000 clones, roughly 84% detected once. The specimen was peripheral blood. These TCRs come from a woman aged 60-75 years with acute or convalescent COVID-19.

The CDR3 here is CASSVSLQGAWEKLFF. CDR3 in DNA: TGCGCCAGCAGCGTTTCTCTTCAGGGGGCGTGGGAAAAACTGTTTTTT. V gene TRBV4-1 combines with J gene TRBJ1-4; 8 bases match TRBD1. Germline-derived CDR1 and CDR2 are MGHRA and YSYEKL. The ends lost 5 bases at V and 8 bases at J; junction bases unmatched: 13. This CDR3 comprises 16 residues.

There are a few counts of this clone. The genes are TRBV6-2 or TRBV6-3 and TRBJ1-6; D uncertain. The V end was cut by 4 bases, the J end by 10 bases, with 11 bases between. Germline-derived CDR1 and CDR2 are MNHEY and SVGEGT. The CDR3 sequence is 13 residues long. This CDR3 reads CASSSRSVSPLHF. In DNA form, the CDR3 reads TGTGCCAGCAGTTCTCGGTCCGTCTCACCCCTCCACTTT.

The chain couples TRBV11-2 to TRBJ2-7; possibly TRBD2 for D (5 bases). The CDR3 covers 12 residues. CDR1 and CDR2 from the germline V gene are SGHAT and FQNNGV. The V and J ends lost 1 base and 5 bases respectively, with 6 bases between them. This CDR3 reads CASSLVANEQYF. In DNA, the CDR3 is TGTGCCAGCAGCTTAGTAGCGAACGAGCAGTACTTC.

The genes are TRBV29-1 and TRBJ2-2; 8 bases match TRBD1. The CDR3 totals 14 residues. Germline trimming cut 4 bases from V and 6 bases from J; bases unmatched to any gene: 7. Germline V CDR1 and CDR2: SQVTM, ANQGSEA. CDR3 sequence reads: CSVGNGQGAGELFF. The CDR3 DNA reads TGCAGCGTTGGAAACGGACAGGGTGCCGGGGAGCTGTTTTTT.

This rearrangement joins TRBV30 to TRBJ1-1; D perhaps matches TRBD1 (6 bases). V was pared by 4 bases and J by 7 bases, with 16 bases between. The CDR3 spans 13 residues. Germline CDR1 and CDR2: GTSNPN and SVGIG (reference sequence). CDR3 residues: CAWNRETGLEAFF. The CDR3, as DNA: TGTGCCTGGAACCGTGAAACAGGGCTTGAAGCTTTCTTT.

J is TRBJ1-4 and V is TRBV7-9; TRBD1 agrees at 8 bases. The CDR3 contains 15 residues. In germline, CDR1 is SEHNR, CDR2 FQNEAQ (reference sequence). The V segment lost 2 bases and the J segment 5 bases; nucleotides outside the gene matches: 4. As DNA, the CDR3 is TGTGCCAGCAGCTTATATCAGGGGGCGAATGAAAAACTGTTTTTT. Its translation: CASSLYQGANEKLFF.

This chain uses TRBV24-1 with TRBJ1-1; no clear D gene. Trimming took 3 bases from V and 4 from J, leaving 5 bases between them. The germline gives CDR1 KGHDR, CDR2 SFDVKD. This CDR3 is 12 amino acids long. CDR3 nucleotides: TGTGCCACCAGTGATGTCGGCACTGAAGCTTTCTTT. It codes for CATSDVGTEAFF.

The chain uses TRBV6-2 or TRBV6-3 and TRBJ1-1; possibly TRBD1 for D (6 bases). CDR1 is MNHEY, CDR2 SVGEGT, per germline. Trimming shortened V by 4 bases and J by 3 bases, and 15 bases separated the two germline ends. The CDR3 totals 15 residues. The chain's CDR3 is CASSSHTQGYTEAFF. CDR3 sequence (DNA): TGTGCCAGCAGTTCCCACACTCAGGGGTACACTGAAGCTTTCTTT.

V is TRBV27 and J is TRBJ1-2; 7 bases map to TRBD1. This CDR3 comprises 15 residues. The V gene's germline CDR1 is MNHEY and CDR2 SMNVEV (reference sequence). Losses at the gene ends were 5 bases for V and 4 bases for J; bases not matched to a gene: 10. The CDR3: CASSPYLRQGYGYTF. The CDR3 DNA sequence: TGTGCCAGCAGTCCGTACCTGCGACAGGGCTATGGCTACACCTTC.

The genes are TRBV5-5 and TRBJ1-4, with D unresolved. Between the trimmed V and J ends, which lost 2 bases and 0 bases, there was a span of 11 bases. The CDR3 is 16 residues long. Germline V CDR1 and CDR2: SGHKS, YYEKEE (reference sequence). The CDR3 protein is CASSFRFPPTNEKLFF. CDR3 nucleotide sequence: TGTGCCAGCAGCTTTCGGTTTCCTCCAACTAATGAAAAACTGTTTTTT. The complete variable domain, with remaining parts taken from reference TRBV5-5 and TRBJ1-4, reads DAGVTQSPTHLIKTRGQQVTLRCSPISGHKSVSWYQQVLGQGPQFIFQYYEKEERGRGNFPDRFSARQFPNYSSELNVNALLLGDSALYLCASSFRFPPTNEKLFFGSGTQLSVL.

This rearrangement joins TRBV7-3 to TRBJ2-1, with 11 bases lining up with TRBD2. Trimming cost V 5 bases and J 4 bases; bases outside gene matches: 4. The germline V gene encodes CDR1 SGHTA and CDR2 FQGTGA. This CDR3 spans 15 amino acids. The CDR3 reads CASSESSGGYNEQFF. Written as DNA, the CDR3 is TGTGCCAGCAGCGAATCTAGCGGGGGGTACAATGAGCAGTTCTTC.

This sequence joins TRBV4-1 and TRBJ2-6, with D possibly being TRBD1 (6 bases). The germline CDR1 and CDR2 sequences are MGHRA and YSYEKL. The CDR3 loop spans 18 amino acids. With 5 bases removed from V and 4 bases from J, the gap between germline ends came to 21 bases. CDR3 amino acids: CASSSTGQRMGGANVLTF. For the CDR3, the DNA is TGCGCCAGCAGCTCCACGGGACAAAGAATGGGCGGGGCCAACGTCCTGACTTTC.

V gene TRBV6-5 combines with J gene TRBJ1-1; maybe TRBD1 (6 bases). V was shortened by 7 bases and J by 11 bases, with 14 bases between the two germline ends. Germline CDR1 and CDR2: MNHEY and SVGAGI. The CDR3 covers 11 residues. The CDR3 loop reads CASIFTGKAFF. The CDR3 DNA sequence: TGTGCCAGCATCTTCACAGGGAAGGCTTTCTTT.

This sequence joins TRBV6-5 and TRBJ1-3; perhaps TRBD1 as D (6 bases). The CDR3 runs to 11 residues. Germline V CDR1 and CDR2: MNHEY, SVGAGI. Between the trimmed V and J ends, which lost 9 bases and 5 bases, there was a span of 8 bases. CDR3 residues: CASGDRNTIYF. CDR3 coding DNA: TGTGCCAGTGGGGACAGAAACACCATATATTTT.

The chain combines TRBV6-5 with TRBJ1-2; 8 bases are a match to TRBD1. CDR1 and CDR2 (germline): MNHEY, SVGAGI. Losses at the gene ends were 5 bases for V and 2 bases for J; bases not matched to a gene: 4. CDR3 length equals 14 residues. This CDR3 reads CASSPGQANYGYTF. DNA of the CDR3: TGTGCCAGCAGTCCGGGACAGGCCAACTATGGCTACACCTTC.

The rearrangement links TRBV7-9 to TRBJ2-5, with D maybe TRBD1 (6 bases). CDR3 length: 14 residues. CDR1 and CDR2 from the germline V gene are SEHNR and FQNEAQ (reference sequence). The germline V and J ends were trimmed by 4 bases and 5 bases, with 14 bases remaining between them. CDR3 in amino acids: CASSSNRDRETQYF. Written as DNA, the CDR3 is TGTGCCAGCAGCTCTAACAGGGACCGGGAGACCCAGTACTTC.

The chain has TRBV5-1 and TRBJ1-2; TRBD1 aligns across 8 bases. Germline assignment: CDR1 SGHRS and CDR2 YFSETQ. This CDR3 has 15 amino acids. Losses at the gene ends were 7 bases for V and 2 bases for J; bases not matched to a gene: 10. CDR3 sequence (DNA): TGCGCCAGCGCAATAACCAGGGGGCCCAACTATGGCTACACCTTC. This gives the protein CASAITRGPNYGYTF.

The chain joins TRBV5-5 to TRBJ2-1, with TRBD2 as a possible D gene (6 bases). Germline CDR1 is SGHKS and CDR2 is YYEKEE (reference sequence). With 4 bases removed from V and 0 bases from J, the gap between germline ends came to 14 bases. This CDR3 has 16 residues. The chain's CDR3 is CASSARGLSSYNEQFF. The CDR3 DNA reads TGTGCCAGCAGCGCCCGGGGACTCAGCTCCTACAATGAGCAGTTCTTC.